One sample yielded the 21 T cell receptor beta chains listed below, sequenced in a study of T cells in lung cancer brain metastases. The method was immunoSEQ multiplex PCR; TCRdb's version includes in-frame clones alone and lacks a portion of them. The table shows about 5,000 clones, with more than 75% occurring only once. Specimen: tumor tissue from a brain metastasis. The receptors shown here come from a woman between 45 and 60 years old with non-small cell lung cancer that had spread to the brain.

V is TRBV6-1 and J is TRBJ2-3; D call uncertain. Germline V gene data show CDR1 as MNHNS and CDR2 as SASEGT. Deletions cut 2 bases from V and 0 bases from J, with 9 bases between. The CDR3 has 15 residues. CDR3 region: CASSESSASTDTQYF. The CDR3 DNA sequence: TGTGCCAGCAGTGAATCCAGCGCTAGCACAGATACGCAGTATTTT.

V usage is TRBV18 and J usage is TRBJ2-7, with D possibly matching TRBD2 (5 bases). In germline, CDR1 is KGHSH, CDR2 LQKENI. V was trimmed by 6 bases and J by 0 bases, leaving 9 bases between them. The CDR3 runs to 13 residues. CDR3 sequence reads: CASSGEGSYEQYF. The CDR3 DNA follows: TGTGCCAGCTCCGGTGAGGGCTCCTACGAGCAGTACTTC.

This clone is large by share. The V call is TRBV30, the J call TRBJ1-1; D gene ambiguous. The CDR3 length is 12 residues. Trimming took off 2 bases at V and 4 bases at J, with 8 bases between the two ends. Germline CDR1 reads GTSNPN; CDR2 reads SVGIG (reference sequence). The CDR3 nucleotides are TGTGCCTGGAGTCCCGAAGGCACTGAAGCTTTCTTT. Residues: CAWSPEGTEAFF.

The V call is TRBV6-6, the J call TRBJ2-1, with a tentative D call TRBD1 (5 bases). Trimming cost V 6 bases and J 0 bases, with 12 bases left between them. CDR1 MNHNY and CDR2 SVGAGI come from the germline V gene (reference sequence). The CDR3 extends over 15 amino acids. CDR3 loop: CASRPDSSSYNEQFF. The CDR3, as DNA: TGTGCCAGCAGACCCGACAGCAGCTCCTACAATGAGCAGTTCTTC.

The chain carries TRBV9 and TRBJ2-1, with TRBD2 matching over 11 bases. From germline, CDR1 is SGDLS and CDR2 YYNGEE. With 6 bases clipped from V and 6 bases from J, the junction kept 5 bases outside the gene matches. This CDR3 contains 14 residues. This chain's CDR3 is CASNIAGGRNEQFF. Here the CDR3 DNA reads TGTGCCAGCAACATAGCGGGAGGGCGCAATGAGCAGTTCTTC.

The chain carries TRBV6-6 and TRBJ2-7; D call uncertain. Trimming stripped 2 bases from V and 2 bases from J, with 7 bases between. Germline V lookup: CDR1 MNHNY, CDR2 SVGAGI (reference sequence). CDR3 length: 13 residues. CDR3 sequence (DNA): TGTGCCAGCAGTTACGGCAGTACCTACGAGCAGTACTTC. Its translation: CASSYGSTYEQYF.

The chain links TRBV28 to TRBJ1-2; no firm D call. Germline lookup yields CDR1 MDHEN and CDR2 SYDVKM. The ends were cut back, 5 bases at V and 4 bases at J, with 5 bases in the middle. This CDR3 spans 11 amino acids. CDR3: CASSTSYGYTF. The CDR3 DNA reads as TGTGCCAGCAGTACATCCTATGGCTACACCTTC.

V and J are TRBV5-1 and TRBJ2-5; TRBD2 matches 13 bases. V trimming: 4 bases; J trimming: 3 bases; junction bases outside the gene matches: 6. This CDR3 spans 16 amino acids. Germline V gene data show CDR1 as SGHRS and CDR2 as YFSETQ. The DNA of the CDR3 is TGCGCCAGCAGCCTTCGGACTAGCGGGAGTGAAGAGACCCAGTACTTC. Translating it yields CASSLRTSGSEETQYF. The entire variable domain, with the rest obtained from reference TRBV5-1 and TRBJ2-5, is as follows: KAGVTQTPRYLIKTRGQQVTLSCSPISGHRSVSWYQQTPGQGLQFLFEYFSETQRNKGNFPGRFSGRQFSNSRSEMNVSTLELGDSALYLCASSLRTSGSEETQYFGPGTRLLVL.

V usage is TRBV2 and J usage is TRBJ2-7; 7 bases agree with TRBD1. The germline V gene encodes CDR1 SNHLY and CDR2 FYNNEI. V shed 8 bases, J shed 1 base, and the junction held 17 bases outside the gene matches. The CDR3 contains 17 residues. The CDR3 DNA is TGTGCCAGCTATAGAAAAATGGGACAGAGTCATTCCTACGAGCAGTACTTC. It yields the protein CASYRKMGQSHSYEQYF.

CDR3 sequence (DNA): TGTGCCAGCAGCCAGGAGGTAGCGGGAGGGCCCCGGTCCTACGAGCAGTACTTC. It codes for CASSQEVAGGPRSYEQYF. The chain has TRBV4-2 and TRBJ2-7, with 11 bases aligning to TRBD2. The CDR3 extends over 18 amino acids. Germline assignment: CDR1 LGHNA and CDR2 YNFKEQ. V was pared by 3 bases and J by 1 base, with 11 bases of the junction left unmatched.

V usage is TRBV18 and J usage is TRBJ2-5; a possible D gene is TRBD2 (6 bases). The DNA matches TRBJ2-7 better at its end, which makes the J call doubtful. This CDR3 contains 13 residues. Per the germline V gene, CDR1 is KGHSH and CDR2 is LQKENI. The DNA of the CDR3 is TGTGCCAGCTCGTTGCAGGGTAGCGGCGAGCAGTACTTC. This gives the protein CASSLQGSGEQYF.

The rearrangement links TRBV29-1 to TRBJ2-7; 7 bases line up with TRBD2. Germline V gives CDR1 SQVTM, CDR2 ANQGSEA. The CDR3 sequence is 12 residues long. Trimming at V came to 3 bases and at J to 8 bases, leaving 7 bases not matched to a gene. This CDR3 is CSVEAGELKQYF. The CDR3 DNA follows: TGCAGCGTTGAGGCGGGAGAGTTAAAGCAGTACTTC.

The genes are TRBV20-1 and TRBJ1-2; unclear D gene. V lost 5 bases, J lost 8 bases, and 12 bases lay in between. Germline V gene data show CDR1 as DFQATT and CDR2 as SNEGSKA (reference sequence). The CDR3 has 11 amino acids. CDR3 nucleotide sequence: TGCAGTGCTCCCCCCTCGAGGGGCTACACCTTC. Protein: CSAPPSRGYTF.

The chain couples TRBV9 to TRBJ1-3; D is uncertain. Germline V CDR1 and CDR2: SGDLS, YYNGEE. The CDR3 totals 16 residues. Trimming shortened V by 0 bases and J by 0 bases, and 10 bases separated the two germline ends. DNA of the CDR3: TGTGCCAGCAGCGTAGGTCAATGGAGCTCTGGAAACACCATATATTTT. This gives the protein CASSVGQWSSGNTIYF.

About this clone: At one end, the junction sequence differs from germline, possibly due to a read error. The chain carries TRBV5-7 and TRBJ1-1; D might be TRBD1 (6 bases). TRBV5-7 is given ORF status, its function remaining uncertain. This CDR3 has 16 residues. The chain's CDR3 is CASSLAAGALNTETFF. The CDR3 DNA is TGTGCCAGCAGCTTGGCCGCAGGGGCGCTGAACACTGAAACTTTCTTT.

The gene calls are TRBV10-3 and TRBJ2-1; D possibly matches TRBD1 or TRBD2 (5 bases each). Germline CDR1 reads ENHRY; CDR2 reads SYGVKD. The V end was cut by 4 bases, the J end by 0 bases, with 19 bases between. The CDR3 runs to 18 residues. Here the CDR3 DNA reads TGTGCCATCAGTGGGGGGACCTTTTCCTCCAGCTCCTACAATGAGCAGTTCTTC. Translation: CAISGGTFSSSSYNEQFF.

The chain has TRBV2 and TRBJ2-7; unclear D gene. Germline-derived CDR1 and CDR2 are SNHLY and FYNNEI. Trimming removed 2 bases at V and 0 bases at J, with 8 bases between. The CDR3 is 14 residues long. The CDR3, as DNA: TGTGCCAGCAGTGAACTAGGATTCTCCTACGAGCAGTACTTC. It codes for CASSELGFSYEQYF. Drawing the rest from reference TRBV2 and TRBJ2-7, the complete variable domain is EPEVTQTPSHQVTQMGQEVILRCVPISNHLYFYWYRQILGQKVEFLVSFYNNEISEKSEIFDDQFSVERPDGSNFTLKIRSTKLEDSAMYFCASSELGFSYEQYFGPGTRLTVT.

This clone was counted a single time. The chain recombines TRBV5-1 with TRBJ2-3; 8 positions agree with TRBD2. Germline-derived CDR1 and CDR2 are SGHRS and YFSETQ. With 3 bases clipped from V and 4 bases from J, the junction kept 13 bases outside the gene matches. The CDR3 is made up of 17 amino acids. CDR3 DNA sequence: TGCGCCAGCAGCTCTCGAACCGGGACTAGTATCTCAGATACGCAGTATTTT. Protein: CASSSRTGTSISDTQYF.

The V gene is TRBV6-6, the J gene TRBJ2-3; 11 nucleotides agree with TRBD2. The CDR3 loop spans 15 amino acids. Trimming cost V 4 bases and J 2 bases; bases outside gene matches: 2. CDR1 and CDR2 (germline): MNHNY, SVGAGI (reference sequence). CDR3 sequence reads: CASSLGLAVTDTQYF. The CDR3 DNA reads as TGTGCCAGCAGTTTGGGACTAGCGGTCACAGATACGCAGTATTTT.

The chain combines TRBV29-1 with TRBJ2-1; TRBD2 matches 16 bases. With 3 bases clipped from V and 5 bases from J, the junction kept 7 bases outside the gene matches. This CDR3 is built from 17 residues. Germline CDR1 SQVTM, CDR2 ANQGSEA. The DNA of the CDR3 is TGCAGCGTTGACGCGGGACTAGCGGGAGGGGGCCACAATGAGCAGTTCTTC. Protein product: CSVDAGLAGGGHNEQFF.

This rearrangement joins TRBV5-1 to TRBJ1-2, with 8 bases aligning to TRBD1. This CDR3 has 15 amino acids. In germline, CDR1 is SGHRS, CDR2 YFSETQ. V was clipped by 4 bases and J by 13 bases; unmatched bases: 18. CDR3: CASSGAGTGGSFSTF. The DNA of the CDR3 is TGCGCCAGCAGCGGAGCCGGGACAGGCGGCTCTTTTAGCACCTTC. The full variable domain, with the rest looked up from reference TRBV5-1 and TRBJ1-2, is KAGVTQTPRYLIKTRGQQVTLSCSPISGHRSVSWYQQTPGQGLQFLFEYFSETQRNKGNFPGRFSGRQFSNSRSEMNVSTLELGDSALYLCASSGAGTGGSFSTFGSGTRLTVV.